One sample yielded the 20 T cell receptor beta chains listed below, sequenced in a study of blood T cell repertoires in COVID-19. Measured with immunoSEQ multiplex PCR; TCRdb has only the in-frame clones, and not every one. The profile shows 400,000 to 500,000 clones, nearly 90% of them singletons. Sequencing was carried out using PBMCs or T cells enriched from blood (not recorded which). These receptor sequences come from a woman younger than 30 who had been exposed to COVID-19.

This clone occurred once. The chain joins TRBV4-2 to TRBJ1-3; possible D gene TRBD1, 6 bases. This CDR3 is 16 amino acids long. V lost 0 bases and J lost 2, with 11 bases in between. In germline, CDR1 is LGHNA, CDR2 YNFKEQ. The CDR3 sequence: CASSQDHGGPGNTIYF. For the CDR3, the DNA is TGTGCCAGCAGCCAAGATCATGGGGGCCCTGGAAACACCATATATTTT.

This clone appeared once. The J gene is TRBJ1-1, the V gene TRBV10-3, with 9 bases that match TRBD1. CDR3 size: 12 residues. From germline, CDR1 is ENHRY and CDR2 SYGVKD. Trimming at V came to 6 bases and at J to 8 bases, leaving 4 bases not matched to a gene. In DNA form, the CDR3 reads TGTGCCATCAGAAACAGGGGGCTCGAAGCTTTCTTT. Translation gives CAIRNRGLEAFF.

The chain combines TRBV7-9 with TRBJ2-7, with D unresolved. Looked up from germline, CDR1 is SEHNR and CDR2 is FQNEAQ (reference sequence). This CDR3 is 11 amino acids long. V shed 5 bases and J shed 6 bases, with 8 bases lying between them. CDR3: CASSTTVEQYF. The CDR3 region has the DNA TGTGCCAGCAGCACAACCGTCGAGCAGTACTTC. The whole variable domain, remainder taken from reference TRBV7-9 and TRBJ2-7, is DTGVSQNPRHKITKRGQNVTFRCDPISEHNRLYWYRQTLGQGPEFLTYFQNEAQLEKSRLLSDRFSAERPKGSFSTLEIQRTEQGDSAMYLCASSTTVEQYFGPGTRLTVT.

The V and J genes are TRBV28 and TRBJ1-2; 7 nucleotides align to TRBD1. The CDR3 length is 13 residues. CDR1 and CDR2 from the germline V gene are MDHEN and SYDVKM. The J segment lost 4 bases and the V segment lost 8 bases, leaving 7 bases of the junction unmatched. In nucleotides, the CDR3 is TGTGCCAGCGAAGACAGGGACCTCTATGGCTACACCTTC. Translated, it gives CASEDRDLYGYTF.

The chain is built from TRBV27 and TRBJ2-7, with D perhaps TRBD2 (5 bases). The germline V gene has CDR1 MNHEY and CDR2 SMNVEV (reference sequence). The V and J ends lost 5 bases and 0 bases respectively, with 14 bases between them. The CDR3 loop spans 15 amino acids. CDR3 loop: CASSGVSDSSYEQYF. The CDR3, as DNA: TGTGCCAGCAGTGGTGTTTCGGACTCCTCCTACGAGCAGTACTTC.

This clone occurred a few times. The V and J genes are TRBV7-2 and TRBJ2-1, with TRBD1 matching 10 bases. CDR1 is SGHTA, CDR2 FQGNSA, per germline. The CDR3 contains 15 residues. Trimming at V came to 2 bases and at J to 7 bases, leaving 5 bases not matched to a gene. CDR3 coding DNA: TGTGCCAGCAGCTTATCGGGACAGGGGTCAAATGAGCAGTTCTTC. It specifies CASSLSGQGSNEQFF.

The DNA of the CDR3 is TGCAGTGCTCATAACAGGCCCGACTACACCTTC. Protein product: CSAHNRPDYTF. The rearrangement uses TRBV20-1 and TRBJ1-2; possible D gene TRBD1, 5 bases. The CDR3 extends over 11 amino acids. Trimming cost V 5 bases and J 10 bases, with 14 bases left between them. Per the germline V gene, CDR1 is DFQATT and CDR2 is SNEGSKA (reference sequence).

The CDR3: CASSPTTGSGNTIYF. The CDR3, as DNA: TGTGCCAGCAGCCCTACGACAGGCTCTGGAAACACCATATATTTT. The chain recombines TRBV28 with TRBJ1-3, with D possibly matching TRBD1 (6 bases). CDR3 length: 15 residues. The V end was cut by 6 bases, the J end by 0 bases, with 12 bases between. The germline V gene encodes CDR1 MDHEN and CDR2 SYDVKM.

The genes are TRBV6-5 and TRBJ1-6, with 7 bases that match TRBD1. The V gene's germline CDR1 is MNHEY and CDR2 SVGAGI. The CDR3 covers 15 residues. V shed 2 bases, J shed 10 bases, and the junction held 8 bases outside the gene matches. CDR3 sequence (DNA): TGTGCCAGCAGTTACGGGGACAGAGGAGAGTCACCCCTCCACTTT. Its protein product is CASSYGDRGESPLHF.

In DNA form, the CDR3 reads TGTGCCAGCAGTGAACAGGGGGTCTACGAGCAGTACTTC. Residues: CASSEQGVYEQYF. The chain links TRBV6-1 to TRBJ2-7, with TRBD1 matching 7 bases. V dropped 2 bases and J dropped 3; count of bases not matched to a gene: 1. Per germline, CDR1 MNHNS and CDR2 SASEGT. The CDR3 length is 13 residues.

The chain employs TRBV5-6 and TRBJ2-7; TRBD2 matches at 11 bases. This CDR3 contains 14 residues. Trimming took 4 bases from V and 6 from J; bases not matched to a gene: 6. CDR1 and CDR2 from the germline V gene are SGHDT and YYEEEE. This CDR3 reads CASSPGLAGGEQYF. CDR3 DNA: TGTGCCAGCAGCCCTGGACTAGCGGGTGGCGAGCAGTACTTC.

This rearrangement joins TRBV28 to TRBJ1-5; 7 nucleotides align to TRBD1. CDR1 and CDR2 (germline): MDHEN, SYDVKM. Trimming at V came to 6 bases and at J to 3 bases, leaving 8 bases not matched to a gene. The CDR3 extends over 15 amino acids. The CDR3 DNA reads TGTGCCAGCAGCGAGCTCGACAGGGACAATCAGCCCCAGCATTTT. As protein: CASSELDRDNQPQHF.

The chain recombines TRBV7-2 with TRBJ2-7; D remains unclear. Germline V gene data show CDR1 as SGHTA and CDR2 as FQGNSA. V dropped 1 base and J dropped 0 bases, with 7 bases sitting between them. The CDR3 runs 14 residues. CDR3 sequence: CASSLVPSSYEQYF. In DNA, the CDR3 is TGTGCCAGCAGCTTAGTTCCGAGCTCCTACGAGCAGTACTTC.

This clone was seen more than once but under ten times. The V call is TRBV9, the J call TRBJ1-1; the match to TRBD1 covers 11 bases. This CDR3 has 14 residues. Germline V CDR1 and CDR2: SGDLS, YYNGEE. With V trimmed by 0 bases and J by 11 bases, 6 bases remained unmatched. The CDR3 coding sequence is TGTGCCAGCAGCGTAGGGACAGGGGGCGGAGAGGCTTTCTTT. It encodes CASSVGTGGGEAFF.

The CDR3 nucleotides are TGTGCCTGGAGTCCGTATAGCAATCAGCCCCAGCATTTT. It specifies CAWSPYSNQPQHF. The rearrangement links TRBV30 to TRBJ1-5, with D hard to call. Germline values: CDR1 GTSNPN, CDR2 SVGIG (reference sequence). The CDR3 runs to 13 residues. V shed 2 bases and J shed 0 bases, with 5 bases lying between them.

J is TRBJ2-7 and V is TRBV6-5; TRBD1 might be the D (6 bases). The V end was cut by 8 bases, the J end by 3 bases, with 17 bases between. The CDR3 spans 14 residues. Per germline, CDR1 MNHEY and CDR2 SVGAGI. The CDR3 is CASGGTSRLYEQYF. In nucleotides, the CDR3 is TGTGCCAGCGGGGGCACCTCTCGCCTCTACGAGCAGTACTTC.

The rearrangement joins TRBV19 to TRBJ1-4; D is undetermined. The CDR3 spans 15 residues. V was pared by 7 bases and J by 4 bases, with 16 bases between. Germline V gene data show CDR1 as LNHDA and CDR2 as SQIVND (reference sequence). Written as DNA, the CDR3 is TGTGCCAGTACCCCCTGGGTGAGGAATAATGAAAAACTGTTTTTT. This gives the protein CASTPWVRNNEKLFF.

The chain uses TRBV4-1 and TRBJ2-7; 10 bases map to TRBD2. This CDR3 region has 15 residues. The junction had 9 bases not matched to a gene; V was cut back by 8 bases and J by 2 bases. The germline V gene encodes CDR1 MGHRA and CDR2 YSYEKL. Here the CDR3 reads CASGTRAGGTYEQYF. CDR3 DNA sequence: TGCGCCAGCGGAACGAGAGCGGGAGGGACCTACGAGCAGTACTTC.

This rearrangement joins TRBV12-3 or TRBV12-4 to TRBJ2-3, with a weak D call TRBD2 (5 bases). This CDR3 spans 13 amino acids. V was trimmed by 2 bases and J by 6 bases, leaving 9 bases between them. This chain's CDR3 is CASSLRGWDTQYF. CDR3 nucleotide sequence: TGTGCCAGCAGTTTAAGAGGGTGGGATACGCAGTATTTT.

The chain joins TRBV28 to TRBJ2-7; possibly TRBD1 for D (5 bases). The V and J ends lost 5 bases and 2 bases respectively, with 13 bases between them. Germline V lookup: CDR1 MDHEN, CDR2 SYDVKM. The length of the CDR3 is 14 residues. The CDR3 sequence is CASSGEQVTYEQYF. The CDR3 DNA reads TGTGCCAGCAGTGGGGAACAGGTAACCTACGAGCAGTACTTC.